Described below is a single T cell receptor beta chain sequence and its context. Germline assignment: CDR1 KGHDR and CDR2 SFDVKD. V shed 2 bases, J shed 9 bases, and the junction held 16 bases outside the gene matches. This CDR3 spans 17 amino acids. This record belongs to a study of blood T cell repertoires in COVID-19. Original processing notes: Amplification of reference gene primers provided the estimated nucleated cell counts. Using immunoSEQ multiplex PCR, the repertoire was profiled, and TCRdb retains in-frame clones only, with some absent. That table furnishes V, J and clone size, whereas the DNA furnished D and trimming. The table shows about 120,000 clones, with 65% to 80% occurring only once.

The V call is TRBV24-1, the J call TRBJ2-7; 9 positions match TRBD1. This clonotype was sampled from a human donor with acute or convalescent COVID-19. The donor label of this sample is uncertain. The sequencing sample was made of peripheral blood. This chain's CDR3 is CATSDSDRDRVLRGQYV. The CDR3 DNA is TGTGCCACCAGTGATTCAGATCGGGACAGGGTATTACGAGGGCAGTACGTC.